The clone carrying this TCR beta chain was observed a few times. Its antigen is unidentified. An end of the junction does not agree with germline; a read error may underlie this. Next came a second PCR, run for about 7 to 12 cycles, which used a sample-barcoded 5' primer along with a J-beta primer mix. TCRdb reprocessed the 5' RACE reads with MiXCR, giving one entry per CDR3 protein. The repertoire has some 710,000 distinct CDR3 sequences, 22% of them found once; the top ten carry about 20%. The sample originates from a study of blood T cells in healthy people across ages. Study conclusions and caveats: A roughly linear age-dependent decrease characterized TCR beta diversity per million T cells. Among long-lived donors, naive CD4+ cells were more numerous and diversity higher than in aged donors.

The CDR3 extends over 13 amino acids. Looked up from germline, CDR1 is MNHEY and CDR2 is SMNVEV (reference sequence). The study recruited healthy Caucasian donors from Russia who were aged about 6 to 90. Isolation recovered at least 7 million PBMCs from every sample. The genes are TRBV27 and TRBJ2-2; D gene unclear. The specimen sequenced was blood. The TCR sequence derives from a man in his 70s in good health. CDR3 loop: CASGLSWTGELFF. For the CDR3, the DNA is TGTGCCAGCGGTTTATCATGGACCGGGGAGCTGTTTTTT.